Each of the 15 T cell receptor beta chains below was sequenced from the same sample in a study of blood T cell repertoires in COVID-19. Clones were read by immunoSEQ multiplex PCR, and TCRdb kept only the in-frame ones, dropping some. The table records approximately 64,000 clones, 81% of them present only once. Sample: peripheral blood. The receptor set was obtained from a woman in her 70s with acute or convalescent COVID-19.

V gene TRBV6-1 combines with J gene TRBJ1-1, with D perhaps matching TRBD1 (5 bases). This CDR3 comprises 12 residues. Trimming left V 0 bases short and J 10 bases short, with 9 bases between. CDR1 and CDR2 (germline): MNHNS, SASEGT. DNA for the CDR3: TGTGCCAGCAGTGAAGCAGGGGTGAGAGCTTTCTTT. It yields the protein CASSEAGVRAFF.

This clone has a single count. V and J are TRBV4-3 and TRBJ2-3, with TRBD1 matching over 7 bases. This CDR3 contains 20 residues. The germline V gene encodes CDR1 LGHNA and CDR2 YSLEER. With 0 bases clipped from V and 0 bases from J, the junction kept 15 bases outside the gene matches. The CDR3 bases are TGCGCCAGCAGCCAAGATCGGGACAGCATCCCAATCGGGAGCACAGATACGCAGTATTTT. Residues: CASSQDRDSIPIGSTDTQYF.

The chain's CDR3 is CASSYSTTEAFF. Here the CDR3 DNA reads TGTGCCAGCAGTTACTCGACGACAGAAGCTTTCTTT. This chain joins TRBV6-2 or TRBV6-3 and TRBJ1-1, with D unresolved. The V gene's germline CDR1 is MNHEY and CDR2 SVGEGT. The CDR3 loop spans 12 amino acids. V lost 0 bases and J 8 bases, leaving 7 bases between the germline ends.

There are a few counts of this clone. The chain has TRBV7-2 and TRBJ2-3, with TRBD2 identical over 9 bases. Losses at the gene ends were 3 bases for V and 3 bases for J; bases not matched to a gene: 10. CDR1 and CDR2 from the germline V gene are SGHTA and FQGNSA. The CDR3 is 17 residues long. DNA for the CDR3: TGTGCCAGCAGCTTTTTAGGGAGCGGGGGGCGGACAGATACGCAGTATTTT. It yields the protein CASSFLGSGGRTDTQYF.

The chain uses TRBV30 and TRBJ1-2; D is undetermined. V was cut by 0 bases and J by 8 bases, with 10 bases left in between. The CDR3 has 12 amino acids. Germline V gives CDR1 GTSNPN, CDR2 SVGIG (reference sequence). The CDR3 is CAWSVQSVGYTF. The CDR3 bases are TGTGCCTGGAGTGTACAGAGTGTGGGCTACACCTTC.

The V and J genes are TRBV24-1 and TRBJ2-1; D is undetermined. Germline lookup yields CDR1 KGHDR and CDR2 SFDVKD. The CDR3 consists of 13 residues. Trimming shortened V by 4 bases and J by 9 bases, and 12 bases separated the two germline ends. CDR3 nucleotide sequence: TGTGCCACCAGTGACCCGGGTCGGATTGAGCAGTTCTTC. Translation gives CATSDPGRIEQFF.

The J gene is TRBJ2-5, the V gene TRBV6-5, with 11 bases lining up with TRBD2. CDR1 and CDR2 (germline): MNHEY, SVGAGI. V lost 5 bases, J lost 4 bases, and 3 bases stayed unmatched. The CDR3 runs 14 residues. The CDR3 DNA is TGTGCCAGCAGTATCGGACTAGCGGGAGAGACCCAGTACTTC. It codes for CASSIGLAGETQYF.

The rearrangement joins TRBV20-1 to TRBJ2-1; D unclear. This CDR3 has 11 residues. Germline CDR1 DFQATT, CDR2 SNEGSKA (reference sequence). V was trimmed by 6 bases and J by 7 bases, leaving 10 bases between them. CDR3 DNA sequence: TGCAGTGCGCGACTCGTAAATGAGCAGTTCTTC. Translated, it gives CSARLVNEQFF.

The chain joins TRBV15 to TRBJ1-5; no reliable D call. The CDR3 length is 13 residues. From germline, CDR1 is LNHNV and CDR2 YYDKDF (reference sequence). Trimming shortened V by 2 bases and J by 14 bases, and 16 bases separated the two germline ends. In DNA, the CDR3 is TGTGCCACCAGCAGATTTCCGGGAAACAGCGAGCATTTT. This translates into CATSRFPGNSEHF.

The gene calls are TRBV6-6 and TRBJ2-5; D unresolved. The CDR3 has 11 amino acids. With 6 bases removed from V and 5 bases from J, the gap between germline ends came to 7 bases. Germline V gene data show CDR1 as MNHNY and CDR2 as SVGAGI (reference sequence). The chain's CDR3 is CASRTRETQYF. DNA for the CDR3: TGTGCCAGCAGAACGAGGGAGACCCAGTACTTC.

The chain couples TRBV4-1 to TRBJ2-5; weak D call: TRBD2 (6 bases). The V end lost 4 bases, the J end lost 5 bases, and 20 bases lay between the germline ends. Looked up from germline, CDR1 is MGHRA and CDR2 is YSYEKL. CDR3 length equals 16 residues. CDR3 sequence (DNA): TGCGCCAGCAGCCGGAAGGGAGATCCGGGACTTGAGACCCAGTACTTC. Translation gives CASSRKGDPGLETQYF.

The chain carries TRBV6-5 and TRBJ1-2; TRBD1 aligns across 8 bases. The CDR3 is 14 amino acids. V lost 5 bases and J lost 7; bases outside the gene matches: 9. Germline V gene lookup returns CDR1 MNHEY and CDR2 SVGAGI. The CDR3 bases are TGTGCCAGCAGTCCCGGACAGGGTGACCTTGGCTACACCTTC. It specifies CASSPGQGDLGYTF.

The chain couples TRBV28 to TRBJ1-2; the match to TRBD1 covers 7 bases. The V segment lost 7 bases and the J segment 4 bases; nucleotides outside the gene matches: 6. This CDR3 is built from 13 residues. The V gene's germline CDR1 is MDHEN and CDR2 SYDVKM. The DNA of the CDR3 is TGTGCCAGCAAATCCGGGACAGTCTATGGCTACACCTTC. This translates into CASKSGTVYGYTF.

The V gene is TRBV15, the J gene TRBJ1-4; D ambiguous. Germline lookup yields CDR1 LNHNV and CDR2 YYDKDF (reference sequence). Trimming cost V 1 base and J 6 bases, with 12 bases left between them. The CDR3 is 15 amino acids. CDR3 nucleotide sequence: TGTGCCACCAGCAGAGTCCGGGGAGCTGATGAAAAACTGTTTTTT. Amino acid sequence: CATSRVRGADEKLFF.

This sequence joins TRBV4-1 and TRBJ1-3; no clear D. CDR3 length: 14 amino acids. Germline V CDR1 and CDR2: MGHRA, YSYEKL. The germline V and J ends were trimmed by 1 base and 4 bases, with 8 bases remaining between them. The CDR3 here is CASSQGGFGNTIYF. The CDR3, as DNA: TGCGCCAGCAGCCAAGGAGGGTTCGGAAACACCATATATTTT.